The 4 T cell receptor beta chains listed next were all sequenced from one sample in a study of blood T cell repertoires in COVID-19. Profiled with immunoSEQ multiplex PCR; TCRdb holds only in-frame clones, not every one. The data contain about 53,000 clones, roughly 80% of them singletons. The sequenced sample was peripheral blood. These receptors were collected from a woman aged 55 to 70 with acute or convalescent COVID-19.

The chain links TRBV2 to TRBJ1-2; TRBD1 matches 8 bases. The CDR3 totals 17 residues. Looked up from germline, CDR1 is SNHLY and CDR2 is FYNNEI. V lost 7 bases to trimming and J lost 4 bases; unmatched junction nucleotides: 17. As DNA, the CDR3 is TGTGCCAGCACCAAGGACAGGGCCTTTCGAAATTCCTATGGCTACACCTTC. Translation gives CASTKDRAFRNSYGYTF.

The chain couples TRBV12-3 or TRBV12-4 to TRBJ2-7; D might be TRBD2 (6 bases). This CDR3 has 13 amino acids. V shed 6 bases and J shed 3 bases, with 12 bases lying between them. The CDR3 nucleotides read TGTGCCAGCAGCCCCGGGAGCAACTACGAGCAGTACTTC. Its protein product is CASSPGSNYEQYF.

With regard to this clone: Other DNA sequences in this sample translate to the same CDR3. The V gene is TRBV3-1 (or the pseudogene TRBV3-2), the J gene TRBJ2-2; 7 bases are shared with TRBD2. This CDR3 spans 15 amino acids. Germline trimming cut 6 bases from V and 4 bases from J; bases unmatched to any gene: 8. Germline V gene data show CDR1 as LGHDT and CDR2 as YNNKEL (reference sequence). Written as DNA, the CDR3 is TGTGCCAGCAGTCTCAGCAGCGGGACCACCGGGGAGCTGTTTTTT. This translates into CASSLSSGTTGELFF.

The V call is TRBV6-5, the J call TRBJ2-7; 7 positions match TRBD2. The CDR3 is made up of 16 amino acids. Germline CDR1 reads MNHEY; CDR2 reads SVGAGI. With 3 bases clipped from V and 2 bases from J, the junction kept 10 bases outside the gene matches. The CDR3 loop reads CASSYSLWGGTYEQYF. CDR3 in DNA: TGTGCCAGCAGTTATTCCCTATGGGGGGGGACCTACGAGCAGTACTTC.